This note documents a single T cell receptor (beta chain) sequence. The data were obtained in a study of CD8+ T cells in alopecia areata. V gave up 0 bases and J gave up 12 bases, with 15 bases separating them. Germline CDR1 is SGHAT and CDR2 is FQNNGV. The CDR3 spans 14 residues. RNA extraction was followed by reverse transcription into cDNA, which acted as the sequencing template. Assay: immunoSEQ multiplex PCR; the TCRdb copy retains only in-frame clones and omits some. The profile shows approximately 210,000 clones, less than 45% of them singletons. Treatment indicated: oral pan-JAK inhibitor, 5-10 mg twice daily.

The sample here was CD4+ T cells sorted from blood, taken between weeks 36 and 40, from a patient treated with tofacitinib. The receptor comes from a human donor with alopecia areata. J is TRBJ2-1 and V is TRBV11-2; D not certain. This CDR3 is CASSLEVSSVGQFF. The CDR3 DNA sequence: TGTGCCAGCAGCTTAGAAGTCTCCAGCGTGGGGCAGTTCTTC.